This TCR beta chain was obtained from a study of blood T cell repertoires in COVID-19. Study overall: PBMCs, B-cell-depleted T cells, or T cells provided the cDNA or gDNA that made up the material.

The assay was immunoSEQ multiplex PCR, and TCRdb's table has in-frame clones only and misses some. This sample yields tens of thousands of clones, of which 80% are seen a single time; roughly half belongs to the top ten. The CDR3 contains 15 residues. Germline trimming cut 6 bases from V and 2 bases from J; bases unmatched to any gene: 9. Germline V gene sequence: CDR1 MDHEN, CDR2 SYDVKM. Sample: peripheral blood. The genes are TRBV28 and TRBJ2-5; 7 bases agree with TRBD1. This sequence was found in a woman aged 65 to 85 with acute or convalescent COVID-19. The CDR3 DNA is TGTGCCAGCAGCCCCGGACAGGTCATTCAAGAGACCCAGTACTTC. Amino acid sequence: CASSPGQVIQETQYF.